This T cell receptor (beta chain) was obtained from a study of shared clonotypes between healthy human individuals. Study summary: Aged between 18 and 49, the donors were a couple of women and three men.

Using immunoSEQ multiplex PCR, the repertoire was profiled, and TCRdb retains in-frame clones only, with some absent. The profile shows about 820,000 clones, more than 85% of them singletons. The V and J ends lost 0 bases and 6 bases, in that order; junction bases with no gene match: 5. Looked up from germline, CDR1 is MGHRA and CDR2 is YSYEKL. This CDR3 has 15 residues. CD45RO-negative CD8 cells positively selected for CCR7 made up the naive population, which excluded terminally differentiated effector memory CD45RA+ cells. Sequenced: naive CD8+ T cells sorted from blood. This TCR was recovered from a man aged 25-40 years in good health. The genes are TRBV4-1 and TRBJ1-5; 7 bases agree with TRBD1. The CDR3 region has the DNA TGCGCCAGCAGCCAAGACCGGACAGGCGGTCAGCCCCAGCATTTT. Translating gives CASSQDRTGGQPQHF.